This T cell receptor beta chain was retrieved from a study of early T cells in non-severe SARS-CoV-2 infection. On the study more broadly: The authors sequenced bulk RNA from unsorted whole blood, leaving chains unpaired. Study-level findings and limits: There was a bias toward anti-spike CD8 responses in VDJdb matching, which missed private and CD4 specificities.

This clonotype has ten or more counts. Its antigen is not known. Researchers attached unique molecular identifiers to individual cDNA molecules. One entry per CDR3 protein results from TCRdb running MiXCR on the 5' RACE reads. The data hold roughly 110,000 distinct CDR3 sequences, with 11% observed a single time. This TCR derives from an adult who was a healthcare worker with PCR-confirmed SARS-CoV-2 infection or an uninfected control (not recorded which). The sample was whole blood.

In nucleotides, the CDR3 is TGCGCCAGCAGAGAATTAGCGGGAGGGGTAGGGGAGCTGTTTTTT. This encodes CASRELAGGVGELFF. The V and J genes are TRBV10-2 and TRBJ2-2; 11 nucleotides agree with TRBD2. Losses at the gene ends were 6 bases for V and 8 bases for J; bases not matched to a gene: 8. The CDR3 has 15 amino acids. Germline CDR1 WSHSY, CDR2 SAAADI.